This entry lists 22 T cell receptor beta chains sequenced from one sample in a study of tumor-infiltrating T cells and Merkel cell polyomavirus. Whole-study context: The T cells studied were CD8+ and recognized the Merkel cell polyomavirus KLL epitope.

Repertoires were generated with immunoSEQ multiplex PCR, while TCRdb's copy carries only in-frame clones and drops some. This sample yields 24,000 or so clones, of which around nine tenths are seen a single time; around 2.7% belongs to the top ten. Immunohistochemistry showed robust Merkel cell polyomavirus Large T antigen staining in every patient's tumor. The sequencing input was lymph node tissue. The source of these receptors is a man aged 50 to 59 with Merkel cell carcinoma.

The chain uses TRBV4-3 and TRBJ1-5; a possible D gene is TRBD1 (6 bases). The CDR3 loop spans 15 amino acids. Trimming pared 0 bases from V and 7 bases from J, leaving 13 bases between. Germline CDR1 and CDR2: LGHNA and YSLEER. The CDR3: CASSQDRGGAQPQHF. Here the CDR3 DNA reads TGCGCCAGCAGCCAAGATAGGGGGGGGGCGCAGCCCCAGCATTTT.

V usage is TRBV10-3 and J usage is TRBJ1-2; TRBD1 agrees at 11 bases. CDR1 and CDR2 (germline): ENHRY, SYGVKD. The V and J ends lost 9 bases and 8 bases, in that order; junction bases with no gene match: 11. The CDR3 contains 14 residues. CDR3 protein: CAINRDRGNGGYTF. The CDR3 nucleotides read TGTGCCATAAACCGGGACAGGGGGAATGGCGGCTACACCTTC.

The rearrangement links TRBV7-9 to TRBJ2-5; D is unresolved. The CDR3 is 12 residues long. The germline CDR1 and CDR2 sequences are SEHNR and FQNEAQ (reference sequence). The V and J ends lost 4 bases and 2 bases respectively, with 5 bases between them. The CDR3 here is CASSSTQETQYF. In DNA, the CDR3 is TGTGCCAGCAGCTCCACTCAAGAGACCCAGTACTTC. Full variable domain (rest looked up from reference TRBV7-9 and TRBJ2-5): DTGVSQNPRHKITKRGQNVTFRCDPISEHNRLYWYRQTLGQGPEFLTYFQNEAQLEKSRLLSDRFSAERPKGSFSTLEIQRTEQGDSAMYLCASSSTQETQYFGPGTRLLVL.

The V call is TRBV28, the J call TRBJ2-7; TRBD1 might be the D (6 bases). The CDR3 totals 11 residues. Between the trimmed V and J ends, which lost 4 bases and 6 bases, there was a span of 7 bases. Germline values: CDR1 MDHEN, CDR2 SYDVKM. The CDR3 protein is CASSYRVEQYF. The DNA of the CDR3 is TGTGCCAGCAGTTACAGGGTCGAGCAGTACTTC.

The J gene is TRBJ1-1, the V gene TRBV11-2; 7 bases agree with TRBD1. The CDR3 length is 15 residues. CDR1 SGHAT and CDR2 FQNNGV come from the germline V gene. V was clipped by 0 bases and J by 4 bases; unmatched bases: 5. The CDR3 bases are TGTGCCAGCAGCTTAGATCTAGGGGGCGGCACTGAAGCTTTCTTT. Encoded protein: CASSLDLGGGTEAFF.

The V gene is TRBV29-1, the J gene TRBJ2-2; 10 positions match TRBD1. Germline V lookup: CDR1 SQVTM, CDR2 ANQGSEA. With V trimmed by 1 base and J by 7 bases, 9 bases remained unmatched. There are 16 residues in the CDR3. CDR3 nucleotide sequence: TGCAGCGTTGAAGTCCCCGGGACAGGGGTAATCGGGGAGCTGTTTTTT. As protein: CSVEVPGTGVIGELFF.

The CDR3 loop is CASSPPGSPYGYTF. The CDR3 nucleotides are TGTGCCAGCTCACCGCCGGGGAGTCCCTATGGCTACACCTTC. The chain combines TRBV18 with TRBJ1-2; no firm D call. The CDR3 is made up of 14 amino acids. Trimming stripped 3 bases from V and 4 bases from J, with 12 bases between. The germline CDR1 and CDR2 sequences are KGHSH and LQKENI.

The V and J genes are TRBV27 and TRBJ1-6; D remains ambiguous. Trimming shortened V by 2 bases and J by 10 bases, and 15 bases separated the two germline ends. CDR3 size: 15 residues. CDR1 MNHEY and CDR2 SMNVEV come from the germline V gene (reference sequence). DNA of the CDR3: TGTGCCAGCAGTTTAGGATCGGGGTATAGGTCACCCCTCCACTTT. It yields the protein CASSLGSGYRSPLHF.

V gene TRBV7-9 combines with J gene TRBJ1-1; tentatively, D is TRBD1 (6 bases). The CDR3 is 14 amino acids. Germline CDR1 and CDR2: SEHNR and FQNEAQ (reference sequence). V was pared by 7 bases and J by 5 bases, with 17 bases between. In nucleotides, the CDR3 is TGTGCCAGCATCAATCAGGGGTTGGGGACTGAAGCTTTCTTT. Its protein product is CASINQGLGTEAFF.

The rearrangement links TRBV7-2 to TRBJ1-5; 9 bases map to TRBD1. The CDR3 is made up of 15 amino acids. Trimming took 5 bases from V and 5 from J; bases not matched to a gene: 7. Germline values: CDR1 SGHTA, CDR2 FQGNSA. CDR3 protein: CASSRQGEGYQPQHF. The CDR3 DNA reads as TGTGCCAGCAGCCGACAGGGGGAAGGTTATCAGCCCCAGCATTTT.

The chain carries TRBV7-9 and TRBJ1-1; the D gene is possibly TRBD1 (5 bases). The length of the CDR3 is 15 residues. V was shortened by 5 bases and J by 2 bases, with 15 bases between the two germline ends. Germline-derived CDR1 and CDR2 are SEHNR and FQNEAQ (reference sequence). In nucleotides, the CDR3 is TGTGCCAGCAGCCTAATGGGGGGTATTAACACTGAAGCTTTCTTT. Amino acids: CASSLMGGINTEAFF.

This chain connects TRBV30 to TRBJ1-5; the D gene is possibly TRBD1 (5 bases). This CDR3 has 14 amino acids. Germline CDR1 is GTSNPN and CDR2 is SVGIG (reference sequence). Trimming removed 0 bases from V and 1 base from J, with 7 bases in between. CDR3 coding DNA: TGTGCCTGGAGTGTGGGACTCAGCAATCAGCCCCAGCATTTT. It is translated as CAWSVGLSNQPQHF.

A single count supports this clone. The V gene is TRBV9, the J gene TRBJ2-7; 8 bases line up with TRBD2. V trimming: 4 bases; J trimming: 2 bases; junction bases outside the gene matches: 5. Per the germline V gene, CDR1 is SGDLS and CDR2 is YYNGEE. CDR3 size: 14 residues. The DNA of the CDR3 is TGTGCCAGCAGCAGTAGCGGGACTGCCTACGAGCAGTACTTC. It codes for CASSSSGTAYEQYF.

The chain recombines TRBV5-1 with TRBJ2-3, with TRBD2 matching over 14 bases. The V gene's germline CDR1 is SGHRS and CDR2 YFSETQ. The CDR3 covers 17 residues. The V gene end was trimmed by 4 bases and the J gene end by 1 base; junction bases not matched to a gene: 5. The CDR3 spells CASSAGLAGGGTDTQYF. CDR3 bases: TGCGCCAGCAGCGCCGGACTAGCGGGAGGAGGCACAGATACGCAGTATTTT.

This chain joins TRBV28 and TRBJ2-1; TRBD1 might be the D (6 bases). The CDR3 has 15 amino acids. The V end was cut by 7 bases, the J end by 4 bases, with 17 bases between. In germline, CDR1 is MDHEN, CDR2 SYDVKM. CDR3 coding DNA: TGTGCCAGCACCGGGACAAGGCGGTTATACAATGAGCAGTTCTTC. Amino acids: CASTGTRRLYNEQFF.

The genes are TRBV30 and TRBJ1-3; D may be TRBD1 (5 bases). The CDR3 length is 18 residues. The germline V gene has CDR1 GTSNPN and CDR2 SVGIG (reference sequence). The V and J ends lost 2 bases and 0 bases respectively, with 20 bases between them. The CDR3 here is CAWSHRPIPLSSGNTIYF. CDR3 sequence (DNA): TGTGCCTGGAGTCACAGGCCTATACCCCTCAGCTCTGGAAACACCATATATTTT.

The chain couples TRBV5-4 to TRBJ2-2; D might be TRBD2 (5 bases). The CDR3 has 14 residues. The germline gives CDR1 SGHNT, CDR2 YYREEE (reference sequence). V was shortened by 1 base and J by 6 bases, with 10 bases between the two germline ends. CDR3 amino acids: CASSLTRLSGELFF. CDR3 nucleotide sequence: TGTGCCAGCAGCTTGACTAGGCTCTCCGGGGAGCTGTTTTTT.

This chain uses TRBV19 with TRBJ1-5; 8 nucleotides line up with TRBD1. The CDR3 has 16 residues. Trimming at V came to 5 bases and at J to 2 bases, leaving 8 bases not matched to a gene. Germline CDR1 reads LNHDA; CDR2 reads SQIVND (reference sequence). CDR3 in amino acids: CASSWLATGGNQPQHF. Written as DNA, the CDR3 is TGTGCCAGTAGTTGGTTGGCGACAGGGGGCAATCAGCCCCAGCATTTT.

The chain recombines TRBV30 with TRBJ2-5; 12 bases align to TRBD1. Germline CDR1 GTSNPN, CDR2 SVGIG (reference sequence). The V segment lost 5 bases and the J segment 5 bases; nucleotides outside the gene matches: 3. CDR3 length: 13 amino acids. The CDR3 DNA follows: TGTGCCTGGGGGACAGGGGGCTGGGAGACCCAGTACTTC. Its translation is CAWGTGGWETQYF. The entire variable domain, with the rest obtained from reference TRBV30 and TRBJ2-5, is as follows: SQTIHQWPATLVQPVGSPLSLECTVEGTSNPNLYWYRQAAGRGLQLLFYSVGIGQISSEVPQNLSASRPQDRQFILSSKKLLLSDSGFYLCAWGTGGWETQYFGPGTRLLVL.

This chain joins TRBV19 and TRBJ1-2, with unresolved D. Germline CDR1 and CDR2: LNHDA and SQIVND (reference sequence). This CDR3 has 16 residues. The V end lost 7 bases, the J end lost 3 bases, and 21 bases lay between the germline ends. This CDR3 reads CASTPRAAEKHYGYTF. The CDR3 coding sequence is TGTGCCAGTACACCCAGAGCGGCGGAAAAACACTATGGCTACACCTTC.

The chain combines TRBV19 with TRBJ2-7, with a tentative D call TRBD2 (5 bases). CDR3 size: 12 residues. The germline V and J ends were trimmed by 4 bases and 3 bases, with 7 bases remaining between them. Per the germline V gene, CDR1 is LNHDA and CDR2 is SQIVND (reference sequence). The DNA for the CDR3 is TGTGCCAGTAGTAGTGGGAGCTACGAGCAGTACTTC. It is translated as CASSSGSYEQYF.

The V and J genes are TRBV11-2 and TRBJ2-5; 10 bases fit TRBD2. Looked up from germline, CDR1 is SGHAT and CDR2 is FQNNGV. The CDR3 has 16 residues. V gave up 3 bases and J gave up 8 bases; unmatched junction bases: 12. The CDR3: CASSLGLAGVTVTQYF. Here the CDR3 DNA reads TGTGCCAGCAGCTTGGGCCTAGCGGGAGTTACTGTTACCCAGTACTTC.